This T cell receptor beta chain stems from a study of blood T cell repertoires in COVID-19. Looking at the study overall: Researchers got acute and convalescent COVID-19 samples from the United States, Italy and Spain. PBMCs, B-cell-depleted T cells, or T cells were the source of the cDNA or gDNA that made up the material.

The CDR3 length is 13 residues. Germline assignment: CDR1 ENHRY and CDR2 SYGVKD. V lost 2 bases and J 10 bases, leaving 12 bases between the germline ends. The table came from immunoSEQ multiplex PCR; TCRdb's copy has only in-frame clones and leaves some out. Of over 250,000 clones detected, about 90% appear once; the ten largest clones hold less than 3%. The gene calls are TRBV10-3 and TRBJ2-1; D possibly corresponds to TRBD2 (6 bases). Sequenced material: peripheral blood. This TCR came from a woman in her forties or fifties with acute or convalescent COVID-19. The CDR3 spells CAISEEESGEQFF. CDR3 bases: TGTGCCATCAGTGAGGAAGAAAGCGGGGAGCAGTTCTTC.